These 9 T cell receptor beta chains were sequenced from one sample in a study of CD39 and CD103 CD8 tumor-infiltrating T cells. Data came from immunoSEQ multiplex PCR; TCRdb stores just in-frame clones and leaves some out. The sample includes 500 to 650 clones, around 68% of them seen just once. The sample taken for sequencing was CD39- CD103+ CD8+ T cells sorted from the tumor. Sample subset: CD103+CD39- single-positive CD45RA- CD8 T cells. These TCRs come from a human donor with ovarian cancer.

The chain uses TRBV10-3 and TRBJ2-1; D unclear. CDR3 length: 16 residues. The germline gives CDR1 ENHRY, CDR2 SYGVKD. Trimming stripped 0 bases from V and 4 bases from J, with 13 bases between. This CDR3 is CAISESGQPPYNEQFF. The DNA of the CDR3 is TGTGCCATCAGTGAGTCCGGGCAACCTCCTTACAATGAGCAGTTCTTC.

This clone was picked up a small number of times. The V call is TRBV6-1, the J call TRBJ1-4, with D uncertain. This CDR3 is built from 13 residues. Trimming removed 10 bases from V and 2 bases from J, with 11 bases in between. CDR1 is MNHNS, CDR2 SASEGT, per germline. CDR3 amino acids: CATLALTNEKLFF. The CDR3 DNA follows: TGTGCCACCCTGGCGCTGACTAATGAAAAACTGTTTTTT.

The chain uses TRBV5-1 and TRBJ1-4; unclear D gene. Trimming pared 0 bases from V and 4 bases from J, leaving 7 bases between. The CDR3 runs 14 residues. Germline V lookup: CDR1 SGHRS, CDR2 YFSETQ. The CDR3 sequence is CASSLAGSNEKLFF. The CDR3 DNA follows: TGCGCCAGCAGCTTGGCCGGGAGTAATGAAAAACTGTTTTTT.

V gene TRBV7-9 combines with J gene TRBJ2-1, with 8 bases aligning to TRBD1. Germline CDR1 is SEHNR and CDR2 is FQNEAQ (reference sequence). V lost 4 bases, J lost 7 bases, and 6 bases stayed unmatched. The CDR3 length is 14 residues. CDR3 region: CASSYWTGLNEQFF. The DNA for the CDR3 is TGTGCCAGCAGCTACTGGACAGGGTTGAATGAGCAGTTCTTC. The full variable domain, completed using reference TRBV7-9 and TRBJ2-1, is DTGVSQNPRHKITKRGQNVTFRCDPISEHNRLYWYRQTLGQGPEFLTYFQNEAQLEKSRLLSDRFSAERPKGSFSTLEIQRTEQGDSAMYLCASSYWTGLNEQFFGPGTRLTVL.

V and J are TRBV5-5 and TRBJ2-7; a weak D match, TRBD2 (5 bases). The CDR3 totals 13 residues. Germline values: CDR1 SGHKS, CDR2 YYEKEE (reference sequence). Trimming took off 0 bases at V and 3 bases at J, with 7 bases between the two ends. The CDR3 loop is CASSLEGSYEQYF. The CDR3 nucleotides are TGTGCCAGCAGCTTGGAAGGGAGCTACGAGCAGTACTTC.

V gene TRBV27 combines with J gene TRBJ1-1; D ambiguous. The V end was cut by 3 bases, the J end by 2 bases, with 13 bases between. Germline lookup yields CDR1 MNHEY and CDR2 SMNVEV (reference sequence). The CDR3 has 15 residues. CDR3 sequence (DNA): TGTGCCAGCAGTTTGGAACCAGGTGGAAACACTGAAGCTTTCTTT. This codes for CASSLEPGGNTEAFF.

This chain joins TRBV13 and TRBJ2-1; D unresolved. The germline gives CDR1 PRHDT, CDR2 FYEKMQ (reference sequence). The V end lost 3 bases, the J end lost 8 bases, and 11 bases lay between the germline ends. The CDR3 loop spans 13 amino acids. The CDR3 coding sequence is TGTGCCAGCAGCTTTCTAGTACGCGATGAGCAGTTCTTC. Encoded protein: CASSFLVRDEQFF.

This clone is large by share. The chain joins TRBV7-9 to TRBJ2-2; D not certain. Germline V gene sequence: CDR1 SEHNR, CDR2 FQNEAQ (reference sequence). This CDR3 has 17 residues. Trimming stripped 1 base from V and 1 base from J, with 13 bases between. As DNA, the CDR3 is TGTGCCAGCAGCTTAGTGGGCCGGTCCGGGAACACCGGGGAGCTGTTTTTT. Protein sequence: CASSLVGRSGNTGELFF.

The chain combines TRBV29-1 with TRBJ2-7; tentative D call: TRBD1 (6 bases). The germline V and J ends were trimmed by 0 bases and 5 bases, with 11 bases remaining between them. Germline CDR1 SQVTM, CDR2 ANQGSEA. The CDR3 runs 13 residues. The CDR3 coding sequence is TGCAGCGTTGAAGACCTGGACAGTAACGAGCAGTACTTC. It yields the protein CSVEDLDSNEQYF.